This T cell receptor beta chain stems from a study of CXCR3-negative and CXCR3-positive naive CD8 T cells. The libraries of TRB cDNA were constructed through 5' RACE using UMI labels. No DNA is given; TCRdb re-called the 5' RACE reads and lists each CDR3 protein once. This sample's table reports over 100,000 distinct CDR3 sequences. The CDR3 covers 19 residues. Germline CDR1 reads SEHNR; CDR2 reads FQNEAQ (reference sequence). Naive CD8+ T cells were CD45RO-CCR7+CD27+CD95-. This clonotype was sampled from a human donor in good health. Some clones in this sample may be carry-over from other donors' samples. Material: naive CXCR3- CD8+ T cells from blood. Subset denoted: CD45RO-CCR7+CD27+CD95- naive CD8+ T cells lacking CXCR3 (TNR3-). The gene calls are TRBV7-9 and TRBJ2-7; TCRdb returns TRBD2, unconfirmable since there is no DNA. CDR3 in amino acids: CASSSPGTSGRTPTYEQYF.